This record covers a single T cell receptor beta chain. The sample comes from a study of T-cell reconstitution after alpha-beta-depleted transplantation in children. Preparation of the TCRbeta library was carried out with unique molecular identifiers. TCRdb used MiXCR to reprocess the PCR reads, holding one entry per CDR3 protein. The repertoire consists of 190,000 or so distinct CDR3 sequences, with around 7% occurring once and the leading ten covering approximately 2.9%. Trimming stripped 3 bases from V and 6 bases from J, with 10 bases between. The CDR3 totals 12 residues. Germline V gene lookup returns CDR1 GTSNPN and CDR2 SVGIG (reference sequence).

Sequencing used PBMCs from the stem cell graft donor, obtained from the stem cell graft. The receptor comes from a human donor who donated a stem cell graft to a child with Wiskott-Aldrich syndrome. The chain is built from TRBV30 and TRBJ2-3, with unresolved D. The CDR3 coding sequence is TGTGCCTGGAGAGCGCCACCGGATACGCAGTATTTT. Translated: CAWRAPPDTQYF.